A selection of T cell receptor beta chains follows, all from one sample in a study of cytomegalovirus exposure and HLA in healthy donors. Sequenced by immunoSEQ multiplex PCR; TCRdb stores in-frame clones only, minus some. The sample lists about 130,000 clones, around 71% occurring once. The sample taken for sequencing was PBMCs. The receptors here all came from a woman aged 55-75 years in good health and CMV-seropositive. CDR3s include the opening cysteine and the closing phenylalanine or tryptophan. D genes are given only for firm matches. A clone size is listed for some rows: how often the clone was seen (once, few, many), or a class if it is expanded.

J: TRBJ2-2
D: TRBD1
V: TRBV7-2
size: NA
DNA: TGTGCCAGCAGCTTACGAAGCGCAGGGGGCAACGGGGAGCTGTTTTTT
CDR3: CASSLRSAGGNGELFF

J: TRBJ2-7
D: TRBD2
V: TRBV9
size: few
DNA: TGTGCCAGCAGCGTAGTGGGGGGAGGGACGGACAAGCAGTACTTC
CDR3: CASSVVGGGTDKQYF

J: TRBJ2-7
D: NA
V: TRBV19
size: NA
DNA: TGTGCCAGTAGTATCGGAACACCGGGAGAGCAGTACTTC
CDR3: CASSIGTPGEQYF

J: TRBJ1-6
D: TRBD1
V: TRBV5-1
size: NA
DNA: TGCGCCAGCAGCTTAACCGGGACAGGGAGTTCACCCCTCCACTTT
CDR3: CASSLTGTGSSPLHF

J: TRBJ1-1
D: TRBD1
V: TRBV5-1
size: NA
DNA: TGCGCCAGCAGCTCGATTATTAGGGGACAGGGCCTGAACACTGAAGCTTTCTTT
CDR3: CASSSIIRGQGLNTEAFF

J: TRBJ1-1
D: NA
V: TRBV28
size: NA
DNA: TGTGCCAGCAGTTTAGGGGCTTCCTTCACTGAAGCTTTCTTT
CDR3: CASSLGASFTEAFF

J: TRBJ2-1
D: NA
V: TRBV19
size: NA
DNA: TGTGCCAGTAGTACAGGGTTGATTGAGCAGTTCTTC
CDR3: CASSTGLIEQFF

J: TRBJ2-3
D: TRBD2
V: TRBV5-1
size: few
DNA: TGCGCCAGCAGCGCCGGACTAGCGGGGGGGGCGCAGTATTTT
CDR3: CASSAGLAGGAQYF

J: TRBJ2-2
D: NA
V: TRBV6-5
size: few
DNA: TGTGCCAGCAGTTACTCTGGACTCTTGAACACCGGGGAGCTGTTTTTT
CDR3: CASSYSGLLNTGELFF

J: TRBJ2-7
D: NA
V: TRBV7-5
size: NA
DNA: TGTGCCAGTCCAGCCGGGGGATACTTC
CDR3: CASPAGGYF

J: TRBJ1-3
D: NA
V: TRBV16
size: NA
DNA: TGTGCCAGCAGCGAGACTCGCTCTGGAAACACCATATATTTT
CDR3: CASSETRSGNTIYF

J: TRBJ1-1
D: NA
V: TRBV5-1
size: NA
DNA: TGCGCCAGCAGCTTGCTTCGGAGTTGGACTGAAGCTTTCTTT
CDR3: CASSLLRSWTEAFF

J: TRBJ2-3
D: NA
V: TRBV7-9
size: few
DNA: TGTTCCAGCAGCATCGACTCGGGAACGCAGTATTTT
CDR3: CSSSIDSGTQYF

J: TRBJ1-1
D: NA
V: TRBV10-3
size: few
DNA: TGTGCCATCAGCCTAACAGGGCCGAGAACTGAAGCTTTCTTT
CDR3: CAISLTGPRTEAFF

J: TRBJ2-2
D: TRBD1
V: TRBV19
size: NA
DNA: TGTGCCAGTAGTATGGGGACAGCCCGGGAGCTGTTTTTT
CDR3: CASSMGTARELFF

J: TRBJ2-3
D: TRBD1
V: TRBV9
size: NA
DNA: TGTGCCAGCAGCGTAGAGGGGGACAGGGGAGATACGCAGTATTTT
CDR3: CASSVEGDRGDTQYF

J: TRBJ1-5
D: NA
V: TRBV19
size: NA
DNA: TGTGCCAGTAGTATCCCCAGGTTGGCAGGCAATCAGCCCCAGCATTTT
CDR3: CASSIPRLAGNQPQHF

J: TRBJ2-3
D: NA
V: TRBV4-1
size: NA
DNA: TGCGCCAGCAGCCGTGGGGCAGGTAGCACAGATACGCAGTATTTT
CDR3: CASSRGAGSTDTQYF

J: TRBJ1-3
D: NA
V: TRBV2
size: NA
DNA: TGTGCCAGCGGGAGGGGAAACACCATATATTTT
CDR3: CASGRGNTIYF

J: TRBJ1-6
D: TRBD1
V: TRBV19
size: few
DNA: TGTGCCAGTAGCCGACAGGGGGTAGCCTATAATTCACCCCTCCACTTT
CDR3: CASSRQGVAYNSPLHF

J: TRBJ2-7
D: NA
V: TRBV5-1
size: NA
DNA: TGCGCCAGCAGCTCCCAAGGGGGTGGAAGGTACGAGCAGTACTTC
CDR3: CASSSQGGGRYEQYF

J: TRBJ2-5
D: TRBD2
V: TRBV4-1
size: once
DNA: TGCGCCAGCAGCCACGAGTTACTAGCGGGGGGACCTAGACAAGAGACCCAGTACTTC
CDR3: CASSHELLAGGPRQETQYF

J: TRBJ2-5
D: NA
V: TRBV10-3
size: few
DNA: TGTGCCATCAGTTCCCCGGGCCAAAGGGGGGAGACCCAGTACTTC
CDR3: CAISSPGQRGETQYF

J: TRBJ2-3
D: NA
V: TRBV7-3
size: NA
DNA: TGTGCCAGCAGCACTCCCCCCTCTAGCGTAGTATATTTT
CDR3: CASSTPPSSVVYF

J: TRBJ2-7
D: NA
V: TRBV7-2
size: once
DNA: TGTGCCAGCAGCTTAGGAGGGCGCTCCTACGAGCAGTACTTC
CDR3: CASSLGGRSYEQYF

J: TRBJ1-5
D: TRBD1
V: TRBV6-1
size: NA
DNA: TGTGCCAGCAGTGAGCTGACAGGGTTTAGCAATCAGCCCCAGCATTTT
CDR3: CASSELTGFSNQPQHF

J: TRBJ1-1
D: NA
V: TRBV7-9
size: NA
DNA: TGTGCCAGCAGCTTATTTGAGGTCTCGACAGGCGATGAAGCTTTCTTT
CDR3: CASSLFEVSTGDEAFF

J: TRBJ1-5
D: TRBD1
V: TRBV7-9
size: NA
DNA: TGTGCCAGCAGCTTCTTAGGGGGCGGTCAGCCCCAGCATTTT
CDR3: CASSFLGGGQPQHF